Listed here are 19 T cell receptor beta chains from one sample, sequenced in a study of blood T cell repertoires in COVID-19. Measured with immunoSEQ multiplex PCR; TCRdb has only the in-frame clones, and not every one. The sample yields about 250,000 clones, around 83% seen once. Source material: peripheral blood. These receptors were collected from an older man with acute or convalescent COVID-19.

CDR3 loop: CASSYLGATSGGSYEQYF. Written as DNA, the CDR3 is TGTGCCAGCAGTTACTTGGGGGCGACTAGCGGGGGCTCCTACGAGCAGTACTTC. The chain recombines TRBV6-2 or TRBV6-3 with TRBJ2-7, with TRBD2 identical over 12 bases. This CDR3 is built from 18 residues. Germline CDR1 reads MNHEY; CDR2 reads SVGEGT. Trimming cost V 1 base and J 0 bases; bases outside gene matches: 7.

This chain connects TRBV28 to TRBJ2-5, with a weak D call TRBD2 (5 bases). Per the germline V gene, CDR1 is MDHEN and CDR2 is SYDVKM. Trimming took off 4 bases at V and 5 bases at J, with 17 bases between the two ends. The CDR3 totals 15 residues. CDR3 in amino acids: CASSYTQEGWETQYF. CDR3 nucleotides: TGTGCCAGCAGTTACACCCAAGAGGGATGGGAGACCCAGTACTTC.

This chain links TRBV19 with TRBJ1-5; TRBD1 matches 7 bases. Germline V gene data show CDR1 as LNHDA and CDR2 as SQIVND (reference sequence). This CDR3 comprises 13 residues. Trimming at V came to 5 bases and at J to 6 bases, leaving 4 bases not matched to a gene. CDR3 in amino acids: CASSLQGGQPQHF. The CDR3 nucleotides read TGTGCCAGTAGTCTCCAGGGGGGTCAGCCCCAGCATTTT.

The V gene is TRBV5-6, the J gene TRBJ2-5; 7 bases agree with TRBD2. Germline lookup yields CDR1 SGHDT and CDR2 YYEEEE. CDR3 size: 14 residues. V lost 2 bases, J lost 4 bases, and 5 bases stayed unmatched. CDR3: CASSFGSSGETQYF. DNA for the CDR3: TGTGCCAGCAGCTTTGGTTCTAGCGGAGAGACCCAGTACTTC. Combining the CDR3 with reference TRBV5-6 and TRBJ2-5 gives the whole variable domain DAGVTQSPTHLIKTRGQQVTLRCSPKSGHDTVSWYQQALGQGPQFIFQYYEEEERQRGNFPDRFSGHQFPNYSSELNVNALLLGDSALYLCASSFGSSGETQYFGPGTRLLVL.

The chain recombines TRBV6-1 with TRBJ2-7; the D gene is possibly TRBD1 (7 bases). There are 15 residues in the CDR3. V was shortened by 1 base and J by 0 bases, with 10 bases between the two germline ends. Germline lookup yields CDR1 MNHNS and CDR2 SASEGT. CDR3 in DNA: TGTGCCAGCAGTGAAGGCGGGACAGTCTCCTACGAGCAGTACTTC. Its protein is CASSEGGTVSYEQYF.

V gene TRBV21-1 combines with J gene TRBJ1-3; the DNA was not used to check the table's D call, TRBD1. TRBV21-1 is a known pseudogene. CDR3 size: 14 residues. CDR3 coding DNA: TGTGCCAGCAGCGACAGGGGCGCTGGAAACACCATATATTTT. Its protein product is CASSDRGAGNTIYF.

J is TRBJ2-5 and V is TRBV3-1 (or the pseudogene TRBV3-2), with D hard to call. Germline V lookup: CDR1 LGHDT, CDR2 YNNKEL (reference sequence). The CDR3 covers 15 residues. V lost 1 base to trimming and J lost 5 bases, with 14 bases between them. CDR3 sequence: CASSQVLNSYETQYF. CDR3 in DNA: TGTGCCAGCAGCCAAGTACTGAACTCCTATGAGACCCAGTACTTC.

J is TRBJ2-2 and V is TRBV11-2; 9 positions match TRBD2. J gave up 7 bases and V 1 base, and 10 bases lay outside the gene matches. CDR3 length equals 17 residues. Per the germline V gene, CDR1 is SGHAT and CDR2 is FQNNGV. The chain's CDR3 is CASSLGHGGRAGGELFF. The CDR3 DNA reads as TGTGCCAGCAGCTTAGGACACGGCGGGAGGGCCGGCGGGGAGCTGTTTTTT.

CDR3 sequence reads: CASSPGQGGSEQFF. The CDR3 DNA reads TGCGCCAGCAGCCCGGGACAGGGAGGAAGTGAGCAGTTCTTC. This chain joins TRBV5-1 and TRBJ2-1; 9 nucleotides line up with TRBD1. The junction had 8 bases not matched to a gene; V was cut back by 4 bases and J by 9 bases. The CDR3 has 14 residues. The V gene's germline CDR1 is SGHRS and CDR2 YFSETQ.

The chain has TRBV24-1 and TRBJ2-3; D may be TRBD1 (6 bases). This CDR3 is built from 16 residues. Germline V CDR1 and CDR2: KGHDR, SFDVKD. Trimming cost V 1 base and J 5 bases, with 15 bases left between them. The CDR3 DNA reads TGTGCCACCAGTGATTTTAAGGGACACGACCGAGATACGCAGTATTTT. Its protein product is CATSDFKGHDRDTQYF.

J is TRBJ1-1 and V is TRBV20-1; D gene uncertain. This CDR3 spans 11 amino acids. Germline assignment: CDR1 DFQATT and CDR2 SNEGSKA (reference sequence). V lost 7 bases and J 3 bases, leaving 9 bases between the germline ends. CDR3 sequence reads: CSGRRYTEAFF. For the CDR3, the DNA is TGCAGTGGACGGAGATACACTGAAGCTTTCTTT.

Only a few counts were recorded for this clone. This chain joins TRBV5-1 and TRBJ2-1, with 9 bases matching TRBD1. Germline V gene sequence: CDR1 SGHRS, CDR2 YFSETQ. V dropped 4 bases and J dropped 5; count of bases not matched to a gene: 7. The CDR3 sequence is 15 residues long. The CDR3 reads CASSGGQGWDNEQFF. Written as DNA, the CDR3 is TGCGCCAGCAGCGGCGGACAGGGGTGGGACAATGAGCAGTTCTTC.

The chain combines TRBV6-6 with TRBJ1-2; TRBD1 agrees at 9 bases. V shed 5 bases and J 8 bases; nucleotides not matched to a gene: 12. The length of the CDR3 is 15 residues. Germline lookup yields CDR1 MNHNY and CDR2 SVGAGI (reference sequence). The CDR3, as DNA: TGTGCCAGCAGTCAACTCGACAGGGGGGATTGGGGCTACACCTTC. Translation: CASSQLDRGDWGYTF.

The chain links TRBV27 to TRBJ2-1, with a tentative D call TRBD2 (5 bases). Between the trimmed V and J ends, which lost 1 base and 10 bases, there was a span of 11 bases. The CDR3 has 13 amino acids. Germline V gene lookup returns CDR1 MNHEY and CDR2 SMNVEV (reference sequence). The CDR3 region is CASSLLGEGEQFF. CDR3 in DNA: TGTGCCAGCAGTTTATTAGGCGAGGGAGAGCAGTTCTTC.

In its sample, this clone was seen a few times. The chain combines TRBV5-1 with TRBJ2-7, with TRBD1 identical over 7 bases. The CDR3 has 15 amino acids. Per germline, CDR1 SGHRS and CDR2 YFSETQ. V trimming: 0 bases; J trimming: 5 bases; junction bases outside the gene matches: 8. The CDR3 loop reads CASSLEVRGIDEQYF. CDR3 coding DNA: TGCGCCAGCAGCTTGGAGGTCAGGGGGATCGACGAGCAGTACTTC.

The CDR3 sequence is CASSQGLALSRGQYF. The CDR3 nucleotides read TGTGCCAGCAGCCAAGGACTAGCGCTCAGCCGGGGGCAGTACTTC. This chain connects TRBV3-1 (or the pseudogene TRBV3-2) to TRBJ2-7; TRBD2 matches at 8 bases. With V trimmed by 1 base and J by 9 bases, 11 bases remained unmatched. The CDR3 loop spans 15 amino acids. Germline values: CDR1 LGHDT, CDR2 YNNKEL (reference sequence).

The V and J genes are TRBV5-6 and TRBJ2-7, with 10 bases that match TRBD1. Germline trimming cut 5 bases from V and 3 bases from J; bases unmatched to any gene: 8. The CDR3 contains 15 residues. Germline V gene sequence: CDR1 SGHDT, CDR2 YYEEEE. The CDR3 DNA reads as TGTGCCAGCAGGTATGGACAGGGGGTAAACTACGAGCAGTACTTC. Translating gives CASRYGQGVNYEQYF.

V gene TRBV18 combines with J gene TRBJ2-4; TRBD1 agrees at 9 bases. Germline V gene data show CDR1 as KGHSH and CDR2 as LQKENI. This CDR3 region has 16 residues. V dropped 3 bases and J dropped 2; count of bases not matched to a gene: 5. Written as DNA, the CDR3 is TGTGCCAGCTCACCCGGACAGGGGAATACCAAAAACATTCAGTACTTC. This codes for CASSPGQGNTKNIQYF.

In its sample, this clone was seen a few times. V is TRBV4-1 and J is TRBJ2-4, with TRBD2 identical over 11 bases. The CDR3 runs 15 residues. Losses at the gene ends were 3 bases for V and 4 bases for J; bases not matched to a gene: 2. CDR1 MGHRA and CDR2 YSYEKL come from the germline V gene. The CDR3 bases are TGCGCCAGCAGCCACGGGACTAGCGGAAAAAACATTCAGTACTTC. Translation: CASSHGTSGKNIQYF.